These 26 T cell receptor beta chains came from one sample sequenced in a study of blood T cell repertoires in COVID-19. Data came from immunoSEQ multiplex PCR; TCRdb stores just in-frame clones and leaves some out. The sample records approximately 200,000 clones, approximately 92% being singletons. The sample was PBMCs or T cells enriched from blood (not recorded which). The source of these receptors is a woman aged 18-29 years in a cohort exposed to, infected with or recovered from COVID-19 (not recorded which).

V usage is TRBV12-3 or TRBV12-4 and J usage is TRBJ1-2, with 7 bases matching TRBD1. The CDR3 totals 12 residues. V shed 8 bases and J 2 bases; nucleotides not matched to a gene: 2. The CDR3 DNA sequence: TGTGCCAGCGGGGACAGAAACTATGGCTACACCTTC. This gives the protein CASGDRNYGYTF.

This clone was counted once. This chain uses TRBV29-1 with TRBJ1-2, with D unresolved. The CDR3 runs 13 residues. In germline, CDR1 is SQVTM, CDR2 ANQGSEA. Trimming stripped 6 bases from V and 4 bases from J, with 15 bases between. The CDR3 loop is CSVLHDPGYGYTF. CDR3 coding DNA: TGCAGCGTACTTCACGACCCGGGCTATGGCTACACCTTC. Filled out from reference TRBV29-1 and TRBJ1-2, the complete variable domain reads SAVISQKPSRDICQRGTSLTIQCQVDSQVTMMFWYRQQPGQSLTLIATANQGSEATYESGFVIDKFPISRPNLTFSTLTVSNMSPEDSSIYLCSVLHDPGYGYTFGSGTRLTVV.

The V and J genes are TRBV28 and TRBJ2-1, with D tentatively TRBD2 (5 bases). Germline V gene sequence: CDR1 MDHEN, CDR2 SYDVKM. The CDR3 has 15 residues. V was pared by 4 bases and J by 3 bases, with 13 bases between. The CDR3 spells CASSSSESGYNEQFF. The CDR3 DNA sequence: TGTGCCAGCAGTTCCTCAGAAAGCGGCTACAATGAGCAGTTCTTC.

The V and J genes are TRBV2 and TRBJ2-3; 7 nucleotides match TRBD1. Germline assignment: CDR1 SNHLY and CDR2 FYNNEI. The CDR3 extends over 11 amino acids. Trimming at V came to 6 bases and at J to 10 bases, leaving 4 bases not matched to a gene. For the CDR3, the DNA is TGTGCCAGCAGGCGGACAGGCCCGCAGTATTTT. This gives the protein CASRRTGPQYF.

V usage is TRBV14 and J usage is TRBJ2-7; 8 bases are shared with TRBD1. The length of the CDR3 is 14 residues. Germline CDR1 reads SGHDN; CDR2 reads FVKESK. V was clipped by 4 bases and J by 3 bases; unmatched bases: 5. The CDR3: CASSPGTGDYEQYF. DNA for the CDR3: TGTGCCAGCAGCCCCGGGACAGGCGACTACGAGCAGTACTTC.

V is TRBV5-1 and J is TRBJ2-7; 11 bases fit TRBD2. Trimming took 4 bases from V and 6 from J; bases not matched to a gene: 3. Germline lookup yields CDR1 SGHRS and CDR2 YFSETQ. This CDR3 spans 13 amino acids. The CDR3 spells CASSIGLAGEQYF. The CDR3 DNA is TGCGCCAGCAGCATCGGACTAGCGGGCGAGCAGTACTTC.

The CDR3 is CASSEARQLNTIYF. Here the CDR3 DNA reads TGTGCCAGCAGTGAAGCGAGGCAGCTAAACACCATATATTTT. This sequence joins TRBV6-1 and TRBJ1-3; D unclear. This CDR3 spans 14 amino acids. Germline V CDR1 and CDR2: MNHNS, SASEGT. Trimming stripped 0 bases from V and 6 bases from J, with 9 bases between.

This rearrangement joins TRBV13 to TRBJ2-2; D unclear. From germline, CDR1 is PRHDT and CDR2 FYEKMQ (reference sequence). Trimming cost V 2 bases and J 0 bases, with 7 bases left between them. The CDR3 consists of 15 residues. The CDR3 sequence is CASSLTDTNTGELFF. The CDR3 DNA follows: TGTGCCAGCAGCTTAACTGATACGAACACCGGGGAGCTGTTTTTT.

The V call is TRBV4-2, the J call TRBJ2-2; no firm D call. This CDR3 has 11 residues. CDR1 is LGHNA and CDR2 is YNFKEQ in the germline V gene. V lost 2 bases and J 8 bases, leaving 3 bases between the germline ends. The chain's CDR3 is CASSQPGELFF. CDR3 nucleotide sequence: TGTGCCAGCAGCCAACCTGGGGAGCTGTTTTTT.

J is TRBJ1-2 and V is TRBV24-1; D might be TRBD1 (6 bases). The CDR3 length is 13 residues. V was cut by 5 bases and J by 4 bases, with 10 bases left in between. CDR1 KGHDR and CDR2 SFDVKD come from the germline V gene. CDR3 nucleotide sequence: TGTGCCACCAGTGCAACAGGGCTCTATGGCTACACCTTC. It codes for CATSATGLYGYTF.

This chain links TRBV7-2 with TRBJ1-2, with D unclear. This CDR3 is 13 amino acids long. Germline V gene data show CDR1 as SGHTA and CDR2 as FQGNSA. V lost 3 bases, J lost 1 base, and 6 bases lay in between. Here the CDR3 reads CASSFSLNYGYTF. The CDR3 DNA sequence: TGTGCCAGCAGCTTTTCCCTTAACTATGGCTACACCTTC.

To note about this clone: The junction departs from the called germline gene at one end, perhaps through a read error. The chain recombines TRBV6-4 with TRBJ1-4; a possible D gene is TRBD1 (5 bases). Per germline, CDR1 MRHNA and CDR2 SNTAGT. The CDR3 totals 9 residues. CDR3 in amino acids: CASMTARGF. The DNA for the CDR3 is TGTGCCAGCATGACAGCGAGAGGTTTT.

As DNA, the CDR3 is TGTGCCAGCAGCCCCCGACAGGGGCGATTTAACTATGGCTACACCTTC. It yields the protein CASSPRQGRFNYGYTF. The chain uses TRBV5-5 and TRBJ1-2; 8 nucleotides line up with TRBD1. The germline V gene encodes CDR1 SGHKS and CDR2 YYEKEE (reference sequence). This CDR3 region has 16 residues. After removal of 4 bases from V and 1 base from J, the junction contained 9 bases not matched to a gene.

This CDR3 is CSVVRGRETQYF. CDR3 nucleotides: TGCAGCGTTGTCAGGGGCCGGGAGACCCAGTACTTC. The chain employs TRBV29-1 and TRBJ2-5; tentatively, D is TRBD1 (6 bases). V lost 4 bases, J lost 5 bases, and 11 bases lay in between. This CDR3 has 12 amino acids. Germline loops: CDR1 SQVTM, CDR2 ANQGSEA. Complete variable domain (other parts from reference TRBV29-1 and TRBJ2-5): SAVISQKPSRDICQRGTSLTIQCQVDSQVTMMFWYRQQPGQSLTLIATANQGSEATYESGFVIDKFPISRPNLTFSTLTVSNMSPEDSSIYLCSVVRGRETQYFGPGTRLLVL.

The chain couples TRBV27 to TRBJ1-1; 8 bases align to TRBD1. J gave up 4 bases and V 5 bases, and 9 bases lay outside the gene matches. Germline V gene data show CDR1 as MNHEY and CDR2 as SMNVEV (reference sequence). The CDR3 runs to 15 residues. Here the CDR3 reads CASSQRQGMTTEAFF. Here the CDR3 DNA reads TGTGCCAGCAGTCAGAGACAGGGGATGACCACTGAAGCTTTCTTT.

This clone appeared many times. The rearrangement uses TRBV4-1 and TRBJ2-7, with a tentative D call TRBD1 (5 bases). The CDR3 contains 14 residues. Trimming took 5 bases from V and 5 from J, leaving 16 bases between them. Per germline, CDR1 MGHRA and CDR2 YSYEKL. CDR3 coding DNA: TGCGCCAGCAGCACCTTACAGGTGCCCCACGAGCAGTACTTC. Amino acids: CASSTLQVPHEQYF.

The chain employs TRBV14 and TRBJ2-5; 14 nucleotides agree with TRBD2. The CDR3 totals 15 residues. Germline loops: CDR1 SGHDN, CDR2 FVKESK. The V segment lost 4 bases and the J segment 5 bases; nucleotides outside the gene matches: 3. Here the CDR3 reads CASSPRTSGRETQYF. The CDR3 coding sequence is TGTGCCAGCAGCCCGCGGACTAGCGGGAGGGAGACCCAGTACTTC.

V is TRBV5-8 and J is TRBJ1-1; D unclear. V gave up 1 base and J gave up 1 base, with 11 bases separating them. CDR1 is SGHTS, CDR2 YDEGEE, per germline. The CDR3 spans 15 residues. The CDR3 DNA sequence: TGTGCCAGCAGCTTGCAGGCACTCACGAACACTGAAGCTTTCTTT. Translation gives CASSLQALTNTEAFF.

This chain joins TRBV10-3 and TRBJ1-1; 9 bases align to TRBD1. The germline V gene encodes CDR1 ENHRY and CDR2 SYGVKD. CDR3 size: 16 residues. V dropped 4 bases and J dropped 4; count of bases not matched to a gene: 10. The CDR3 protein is CAISAGQGMRGTEAFF. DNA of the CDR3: TGTGCCATCAGTGCTGGACAGGGGATGAGGGGCACTGAAGCTTTCTTT.

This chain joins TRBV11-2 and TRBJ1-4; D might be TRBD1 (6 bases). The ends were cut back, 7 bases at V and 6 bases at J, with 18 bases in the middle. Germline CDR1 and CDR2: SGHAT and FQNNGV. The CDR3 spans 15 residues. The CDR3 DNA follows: TGTGCCAGCACCCAACTAGGGGGTGCGGATGAAAAACTGTTTTTT. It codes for CASTQLGGADEKLFF.

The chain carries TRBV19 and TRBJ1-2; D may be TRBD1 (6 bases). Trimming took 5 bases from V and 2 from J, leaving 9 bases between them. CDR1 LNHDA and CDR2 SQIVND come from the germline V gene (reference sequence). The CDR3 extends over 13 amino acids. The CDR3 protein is CASSAGVNYGYTF. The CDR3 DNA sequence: TGTGCCAGTAGTGCAGGGGTAAACTATGGCTACACCTTC. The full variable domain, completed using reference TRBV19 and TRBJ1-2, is DGGITQSPKYLFRKEGQNVTLSCEQNLNHDAMYWYRQDPGQGLRLIYYSQIVNDFQKGDIAEGYSVSREKKESFPLTVTSAQKNPTAFYLCASSAGVNYGYTFGSGTRLTVV.

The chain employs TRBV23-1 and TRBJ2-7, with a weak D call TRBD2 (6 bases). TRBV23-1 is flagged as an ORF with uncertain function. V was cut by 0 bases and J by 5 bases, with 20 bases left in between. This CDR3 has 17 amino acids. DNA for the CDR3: TGCGCCAGCAGTCAATCGATTGTCGGACTACAGGCTAACGAGCAGTACTTC. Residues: CASSQSIVGLQANEQYF.

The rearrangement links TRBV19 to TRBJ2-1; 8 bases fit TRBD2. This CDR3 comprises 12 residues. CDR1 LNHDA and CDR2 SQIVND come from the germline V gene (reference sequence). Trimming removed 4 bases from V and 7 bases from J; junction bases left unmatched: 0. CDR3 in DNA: TGTGCCAGTAGTACTAGCGGGAATGAGCAGTTCTTC. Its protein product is CASSTSGNEQFF.

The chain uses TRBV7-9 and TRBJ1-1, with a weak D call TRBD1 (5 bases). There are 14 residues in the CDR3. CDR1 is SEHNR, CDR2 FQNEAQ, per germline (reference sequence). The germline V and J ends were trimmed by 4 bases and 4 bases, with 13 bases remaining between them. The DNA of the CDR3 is TGTGCCAGCAGCTGGGACGGGGAGGGCACTGAAGCTTTCTTT. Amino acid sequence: CASSWDGEGTEAFF. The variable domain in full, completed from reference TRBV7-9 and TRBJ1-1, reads DTGVSQNPRHKITKRGQNVTFRCDPISEHNRLYWYRQTLGQGPEFLTYFQNEAQLEKSRLLSDRFSAERPKGSFSTLEIQRTEQGDSAMYLCASSWDGEGTEAFFGQGTRLTVV.

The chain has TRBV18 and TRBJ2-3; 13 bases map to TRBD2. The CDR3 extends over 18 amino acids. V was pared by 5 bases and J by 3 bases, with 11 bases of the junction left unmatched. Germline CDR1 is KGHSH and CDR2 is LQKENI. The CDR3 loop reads CASSETLGLAGATDTQYF. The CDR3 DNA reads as TGTGCCAGCTCAGAAACCCTCGGACTAGCGGGAGCAACAGATACGCAGTATTTT.

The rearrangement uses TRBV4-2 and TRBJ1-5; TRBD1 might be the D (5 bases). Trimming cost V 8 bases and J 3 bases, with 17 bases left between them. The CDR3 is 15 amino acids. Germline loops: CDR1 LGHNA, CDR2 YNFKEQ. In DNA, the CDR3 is TGTGCCAGCGGCGGGACGCCGGTGGACAATCAGCCCCAGCATTTT. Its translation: CASGGTPVDNQPQHF.